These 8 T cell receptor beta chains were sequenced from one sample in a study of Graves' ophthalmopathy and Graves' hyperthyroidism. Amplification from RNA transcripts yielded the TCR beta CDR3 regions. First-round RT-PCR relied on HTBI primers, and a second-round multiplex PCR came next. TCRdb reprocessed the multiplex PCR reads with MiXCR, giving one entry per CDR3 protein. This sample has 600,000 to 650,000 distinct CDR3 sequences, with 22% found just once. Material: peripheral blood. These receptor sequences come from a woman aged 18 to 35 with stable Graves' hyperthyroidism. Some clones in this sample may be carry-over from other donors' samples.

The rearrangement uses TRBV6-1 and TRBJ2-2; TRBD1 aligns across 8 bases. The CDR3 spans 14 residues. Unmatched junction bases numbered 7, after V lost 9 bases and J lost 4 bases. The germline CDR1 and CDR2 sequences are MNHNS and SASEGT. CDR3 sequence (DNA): TGTGCCAGTCGGGATACAGGGGGCACCGGGGAGCTGTTTTTT. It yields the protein CASRDTGGTGELFF.

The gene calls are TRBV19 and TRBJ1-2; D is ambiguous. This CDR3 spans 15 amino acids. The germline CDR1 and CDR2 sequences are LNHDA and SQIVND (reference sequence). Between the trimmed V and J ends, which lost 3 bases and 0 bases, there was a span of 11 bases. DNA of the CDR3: TGTGCCAGTAGTATTGCCGGGCGGACTAACTATGGCTACACCTTC. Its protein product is CASSIAGRTNYGYTF. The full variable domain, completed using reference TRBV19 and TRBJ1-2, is DGGITQSPKYLFRKEGQNVTLSCEQNLNHDAMYWYRQDPGQGLRLIYYSQIVNDFQKGDIAEGYSVSREKKESFPLTVTSAQKNPTAFYLCASSIAGRTNYGYTFGSGTRLTVV.

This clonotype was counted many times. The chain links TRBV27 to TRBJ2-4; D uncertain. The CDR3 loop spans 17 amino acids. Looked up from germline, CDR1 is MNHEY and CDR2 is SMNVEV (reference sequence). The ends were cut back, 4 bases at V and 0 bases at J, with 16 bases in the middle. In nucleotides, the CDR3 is TGTGCCAGCAGTTCCACGGACGCCTCCTTAGCCAAAAACATTCAGTACTTC. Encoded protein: CASSSTDASLAKNIQYF.

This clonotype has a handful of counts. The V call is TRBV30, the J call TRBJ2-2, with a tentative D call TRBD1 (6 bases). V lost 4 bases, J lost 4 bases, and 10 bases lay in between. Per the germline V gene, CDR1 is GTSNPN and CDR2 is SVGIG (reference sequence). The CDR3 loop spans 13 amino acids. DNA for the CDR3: TGTGCCTGGACAGGGGCGGGCACCGGGGAGCTGTTTTTT. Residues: CAWTGAGTGELFF.

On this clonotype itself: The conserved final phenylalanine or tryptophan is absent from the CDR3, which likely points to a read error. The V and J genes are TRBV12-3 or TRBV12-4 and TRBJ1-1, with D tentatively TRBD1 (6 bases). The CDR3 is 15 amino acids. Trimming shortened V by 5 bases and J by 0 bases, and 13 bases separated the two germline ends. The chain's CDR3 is CASSDSRQVNTEAFV. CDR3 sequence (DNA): TGTGCCAGCAGTGACTCCCGACAGGTGAACACTGAAGCTTTCGTT.

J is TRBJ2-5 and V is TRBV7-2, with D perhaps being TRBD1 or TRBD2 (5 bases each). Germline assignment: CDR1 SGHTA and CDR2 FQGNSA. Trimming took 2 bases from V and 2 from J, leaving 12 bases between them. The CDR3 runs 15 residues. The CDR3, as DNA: TGTGCCAGCAGCTTACTTCCAGGGACGCAAGAGACCCAGTACTTC. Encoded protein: CASSLLPGTQETQYF.

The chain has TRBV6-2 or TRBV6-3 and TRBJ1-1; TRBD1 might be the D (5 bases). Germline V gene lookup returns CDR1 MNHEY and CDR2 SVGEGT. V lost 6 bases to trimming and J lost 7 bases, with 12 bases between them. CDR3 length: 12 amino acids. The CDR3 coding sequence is TGTGCCAGCAGGACACACAGGAGTGAAGCTTTCTTT. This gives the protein CASRTHRSEAFF.

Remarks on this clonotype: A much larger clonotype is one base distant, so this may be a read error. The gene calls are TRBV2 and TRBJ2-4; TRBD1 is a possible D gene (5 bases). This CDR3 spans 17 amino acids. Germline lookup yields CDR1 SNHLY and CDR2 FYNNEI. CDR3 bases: TGTGCCAGCAGTGAAGCGTATTCAGGGATAGCCAAAAACATTCAGCACTTC. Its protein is CASSEAYSGIAKNIQHF. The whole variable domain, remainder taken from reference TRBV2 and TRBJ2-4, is EPEVTQTPSHQVTQMGQEVILRCVPISNHLYFYWYRQILGQKVEFLVSFYNNEISEKSEIFDDQFSVERPDGSNFTLKIRSTKLEDSAMYFCASSEAYSGIAKNIQHFGAGTRLSVL.